This T cell receptor beta chain was obtained from a study of cytomegalovirus exposure and HLA in healthy donors. PCR involved 60 Vbeta and 13 Jbeta primers. Measured with immunoSEQ multiplex PCR; TCRdb has only the in-frame clones, and not every one. The sample has under 250,000 clones; over 70% are singletons. Germline CDR1 MGHRA, CDR2 YSYEKL. With 0 bases clipped from V and 6 bases from J, the junction kept 6 bases outside the gene matches. This CDR3 is 15 amino acids long. What was sequenced was PBMCs. The V gene is TRBV4-1, the J gene TRBJ2-7; 9 positions match TRBD2. The clonotype was recovered from a woman aged 55-69 years in good health and CMV-seropositive. CDR3 nucleotide sequence: TGCGCCAGCAGCCAAGATCCAAGCGGGGGGACCGAGCAGTACTTC. It specifies CASSQDPSGGTEQYF.